Listed below are T cell receptor beta chains from one sample, sequenced in a study of blood T cell repertoires in COVID-19. Data came from immunoSEQ multiplex PCR; TCRdb stores just in-frame clones and leaves some out. The repertoire holds roughly 210,000 clones, with about 85% as singletons. Sequencing was done on a sample of peripheral blood. All receptors come from a woman of 80 years or more with COVID-19, enrolled during active disease. Each CDR3 is given with its conserved first and last residue. The D gene is left open where the match is weak. Size is omitted from some rows. Given values are once, few, many or a class for expanded clones.

CDR3 protein: CASSAPGQGKEKLFF
CDR3 DNA: TGTGCCAGCAGTGCACCGGGACAGGGAAAAGAAAAACTGTTTTTT
V gene: TRBV25-1
clone size: NA
J gene: TRBJ1-4
D gene: TRBD1

CDR3 protein: CASSPRQGGKEAFF
CDR3 DNA: TGTGCCAGCAGCCCGAGACAGGGGGGTAAAGAAGCTTTCTTT
V gene: TRBV9
clone size: once
J gene: TRBJ1-1
D gene: TRBD1

CDR3 protein: CASSQTGGGNTIYF
CDR3 DNA: TGTGCCAGCAGCCAAACAGGGGGGGGAAACACCATATATTTT
V gene: TRBV5-4
clone size: NA
J gene: TRBJ1-3
D gene: TRBD1

CDR3 protein: CASTIPATGPSTDTQYF
CDR3 DNA: TGTGCCAGCACTATCCCCGCCACAGGCCCTAGCACAGATACGCAGTATTTT
V gene: TRBV28
clone size: once
J gene: TRBJ2-3
D gene: NA

CDR3 protein: CASSPTDYSNQPQHF
CDR3 DNA: TGTGCCAGTAGTCCGACAGATTATAGCAATCAGCCCCAGCATTTT
V gene: TRBV19
clone size: NA
J gene: TRBJ1-5
D gene: NA

CDR3 protein: CASSQGARGYTF
CDR3 DNA: TGTGCCAGCAGTCAGGGGGCTAGGGGCTACACCTTC
V gene: TRBV2
clone size: NA
J gene: TRBJ1-2
D gene: TRBD1

CDR3 protein: CASSPRGTGNTIYF
CDR3 DNA: TGTGCCAGCAGCCCTCGAGGGACTGGAAACACCATATATTTT
V gene: TRBV7-9
clone size: NA
J gene: TRBJ1-3
D gene: NA

CDR3 protein: CASSPPGVSGTDTQYF
CDR3 DNA: TGCGCCAGCAGCCCCCCGGGGGTGTCCGGCACAGATACGCAGTATTTT
V gene: TRBV5-1
clone size: NA
J gene: TRBJ2-3
D gene: NA

CDR3 protein: CASSFLAPQHF
CDR3 DNA: TGTGCCAGCAGTTTCTTGGCGCCCCAGCATTTT
V gene: TRBV28
clone size: NA
J gene: TRBJ1-5
D gene: NA

CDR3 protein: CASSDRDNEQFF
CDR3 DNA: TGTGCCAGCAGCGACCGGGACAATGAGCAGTTCTTC
V gene: TRBV11-3
clone size: NA
J gene: TRBJ2-1
D gene: NA

CDR3 protein: CASSTQGAGNTEAFF
CDR3 DNA: TGTGCCAGCAGCACACAGGGGGCAGGGAACACTGAAGCTTTCTTT
V gene: TRBV7-3
clone size: NA
J gene: TRBJ1-1
D gene: TRBD1

CDR3 protein: CASSLGAGAYNEQFF
CDR3 DNA: TGTGCCAGCAGCTTGGGAGCGGGGGCCTACAATGAGCAGTTCTTC
V gene: TRBV5-6
clone size: NA
J gene: TRBJ2-1
D gene: TRBD2

CDR3 protein: CASRERGFQETQYF
CDR3 DNA: TGTGCCAGCAGGGAGCGGGGGTTTCAAGAGACCCAGTACTTC
V gene: TRBV6-5
clone size: NA
J gene: TRBJ2-5
D gene: TRBD2

CDR3 protein: CATSAASGGHNEQFF
CDR3 DNA: TGTGCCACCAGTGCCGCTAGCGGGGGCCACAATGAGCAGTTCTTC
V gene: TRBV24-1
clone size: NA
J gene: TRBJ2-1
D gene: TRBD2

CDR3 protein: CASINTGANYGYTF
CDR3 DNA: TGTGCCAGCATCAACACAGGGGCCAACTATGGCTACACCTTC
V gene: TRBV28
clone size: NA
J gene: TRBJ1-2
D gene: TRBD1

CDR3 protein: CASSPRTPDTQYF
CDR3 DNA: TGTGCCAGCAGCCCAAGGACTCCAGATACGCAGTATTTT
V gene: TRBV9
clone size: few
J gene: TRBJ2-3
D gene: NA

CDR3 protein: CASSFGREAFF
CDR3 DNA: TGTGCCAGCAGCTTCGGGAGAGAAGCTTTCTTT
V gene: TRBV7-2
clone size: many
J gene: TRBJ1-1
D gene: NA

CDR3 protein: CASTRDPGGAETQYF
CDR3 DNA: TGTGCCAGCACCCGGGATCCAGGGGGCGCGGAGACCCAGTACTTC
V gene: TRBV3-1/TRBV3-2
clone size: NA
J gene: TRBJ2-5
D gene: TRBD1

CDR3 protein: CASSFSYRGREAFF
CDR3 DNA: TGTGCCAGCAGCTTTTCTTACAGGGGGCGGGAAGCTTTCTTT
V gene: TRBV7-2
clone size: NA
J gene: TRBJ1-1
D gene: TRBD1

CDR3 protein: CASGALNSPLHF
CDR3 DNA: TGTGCCAGTGGGGCGTTGAATTCACCCCTCCACTTT
V gene: TRBV19
clone size: NA
J gene: TRBJ1-6
D gene: NA

CDR3 protein: CASSPGTSFTGELFF
CDR3 DNA: TGCGCCAGCAGCCCCGGGACTAGCTTCACCGGGGAGCTGTTTTTT
V gene: TRBV5-1
clone size: NA
J gene: TRBJ2-2
D gene: TRBD2

CDR3 protein: CASSWGDSQVGGYTF
CDR3 DNA: TGTGCCAGCAGCTGGGGGGACAGTCAGGTTGGTGGCTACACCTTC
V gene: TRBV5-5
clone size: NA
J gene: TRBJ1-2
D gene: TRBD1

CDR3 protein: CASSATGGGLNEKLFF
CDR3 DNA: TGTGCCAGCAGTGCGACAGGGGGCGGTCTAAATGAAAAACTGTTTTTT
V gene: TRBV28
clone size: few
J gene: TRBJ1-4
D gene: TRBD1

CDR3 protein: CASSLERGMDTEAFF
CDR3 DNA: TGTGCCAGCAGCTTAGAGAGAGGGATGGACACTGAAGCTTTCTTT
V gene: TRBV11-1
clone size: NA
J gene: TRBJ1-1
D gene: NA

CDR3 protein: CASRPGGSFAETQYF
CDR3 DNA: TGTGCCAGCAGACCCGGGGGGTCCTTCGCGGAGACCCAGTACTTC
V gene: TRBV3-1/TRBV3-2
clone size: NA
J gene: TRBJ2-5
D gene: TRBD2

CDR3 protein: CASSQDWRATGANVLTF
CDR3 DNA: TGTGCCAGCAGCCAAGATTGGAGGGCGACTGGGGCCAACGTCCTGACTTTC
V gene: TRBV3-1/TRBV3-2
clone size: NA
J gene: TRBJ2-6
D gene: NA

CDR3 protein: CASSLGDSSYNSPLHF
CDR3 DNA: TGTGCCAGCAGTTTAGGTGACAGCTCCTATAATTCACCCCTCCACTTT
V gene: TRBV28
clone size: NA
J gene: TRBJ1-6
D gene: NA

CDR3 protein: CASSVRDEFYEQYF
CDR3 DNA: TGTGCCAGCAGCGTCAGGGATGAATTCTACGAGCAGTACTTC
V gene: TRBV9
clone size: NA
J gene: TRBJ2-7
D gene: NA

CDR3 protein: CASSGRAYEQYF
CDR3 DNA: TGTGCCAGCTCGGGCAGGGCCTACGAGCAGTACTTC
V gene: TRBV19
clone size: once
J gene: TRBJ2-7
D gene: NA

CDR3 protein: CASSLGTGRYEQYF
CDR3 DNA: TGTGCCAGCAGCCTGGGGACAGGGCGCTACGAGCAGTACTTC
V gene: TRBV7-8
clone size: NA
J gene: TRBJ2-7
D gene: TRBD1

CDR3 protein: CASTPPGGTGTEAFF
CDR3 DNA: TGTGCCAGTACCCCGCCGGGGGGGACGGGCACTGAAGCTTTCTTT
V gene: TRBV19
clone size: NA
J gene: TRBJ1-1
D gene: NA

CDR3 protein: CASSQGTGRETQYF
CDR3 DNA: TGTGCCAGCAGCCAGGGGACAGGGAGGGAGACCCAGTACTTC
V gene: TRBV5-8
clone size: NA
J gene: TRBJ2-5
D gene: TRBD1

CDR3 protein: CASSFDRVGYNSPLHF
CDR3 DNA: TGCGCCAGCAGCTTTGACAGGGTGGGCTATAATTCACCCCTCCACTTT
V gene: TRBV5-1
clone size: once
J gene: TRBJ1-6
D gene: TRBD1

CDR3 protein: CASSNAGTKNSPLHF
CDR3 DNA: TGTGCCAGCAGTAACGCCGGGACTAAAAATTCACCCCTCCACTTT
V gene: TRBV2
clone size: NA
J gene: TRBJ1-6
D gene: NA

CDR3 protein: CASSLVPPDSNQRTGELFF
CDR3 DNA: TGTGCCAGCAGTTTGGTCCCGCCAGACTCGAATCAACGCACCGGGGAGCTGTTTTTT
V gene: TRBV27
clone size: few
J gene: TRBJ2-2
D gene: NA

CDR3 protein: CASREGIWTGELFF
CDR3 DNA: TGTGCCAGCCGTGAGGGTATCTGGACCGGGGAGCTGTTTTTT
V gene: TRBV7-9
clone size: NA
J gene: TRBJ2-2
D gene: NA

CDR3 protein: CASSQEWGQNTEAFF
CDR3 DNA: TGTGCCAGCAGCCAAGAATGGGGGCAGAACACTGAAGCTTTCTTT
V gene: TRBV4-2
clone size: NA
J gene: TRBJ1-1
D gene: NA

CDR3 protein: CASSLDRGQYNSPLHF
CDR3 DNA: TGTGCCAGCAGTTTAGACAGGGGGCAATATAATTCACCCCTCCACTTT
V gene: TRBV27
clone size: NA
J gene: TRBJ1-6
D gene: TRBD1

CDR3 protein: CASSLMDGLLNTEAFF
CDR3 DNA: TGTGCCAGCTCCCTTATGGACGGACTACTGAACACTGAAGCTTTCTTT
V gene: TRBV18
clone size: NA
J gene: TRBJ1-1
D gene: NA

CDR3 protein: CASSRQVYNSPLHF
CDR3 DNA: TGTGCCAGCAGTCGACAGGTATATAATTCACCCCTCCACTTT
V gene: TRBV6-5
clone size: NA
J gene: TRBJ1-6
D gene: NA

CDR3 protein: CASSHRGRATEAFF
CDR3 DNA: TGTGCCAGCAGCCACAGGGGGCGGGCCACTGAAGCTTTCTTT
V gene: TRBV3-1/TRBV3-2
clone size: NA
J gene: TRBJ1-1
D gene: TRBD1

CDR3 protein: CASSVAGTGYNEQFF
CDR3 DNA: TGCGCCAGCAGCGTGGCGGGGACAGGCTACAATGAGCAGTTCTTC
V gene: TRBV5-1
clone size: few
J gene: TRBJ2-1
D gene: TRBD1